The 15 T cell receptor beta chains listed next were all sequenced from one sample in a study of blood T cell repertoires in COVID-19. The data were produced by immunoSEQ multiplex PCR, yet TCRdb's version contains in-frame clones alone and is incomplete. The data show around 200,000 clones, with under 90% seen just once and 4.4% held by the top ten. Source material: peripheral blood. The receptors here all came from a man aged 50 to 59 with acute or convalescent COVID-19.

For the CDR3, the DNA is TGCGCCAGCGGGAATCAGGGTAGCTCCTACAATGAGCAGTTCTTC. Encoded protein: CASGNQGSSYNEQFF. This chain connects TRBV5-1 to TRBJ2-1; perhaps TRBD1 as D (5 bases). Trimming removed 7 bases at V and 0 bases at J, with 14 bases between. CDR3 length equals 15 residues. The germline gives CDR1 SGHRS, CDR2 YFSETQ.

This rearrangement joins TRBV29-1 to TRBJ2-1; TRBD2 matches 7 bases. V was pared by 8 bases and J by 3 bases, with 10 bases of the junction left unmatched. Germline V gives CDR1 SQVTM, CDR2 ANQGSEA. The CDR3 totals 14 residues. CDR3 in amino acids: CSLRTSKFYNEQFF. CDR3 in DNA: TGCAGCTTACGGACTAGTAAGTTCTACAATGAGCAGTTCTTC.

This clone came up once. This chain's CDR3 is CASSPDRSYTEAFF. The CDR3 nucleotides read TGCGCCAGCAGCCCGGACAGGAGTTATACTGAAGCTTTCTTT. V and J are TRBV5-1 and TRBJ1-1; 7 bases fit TRBD1. The CDR3 totals 14 residues. In germline, CDR1 is SGHRS, CDR2 YFSETQ. V lost 4 bases to trimming and J lost 5 bases; unmatched junction nucleotides: 8.

This clone has only one observation. This sample includes further DNA sequences coding for the same CDR3. The genes are TRBV18 and TRBJ2-7; 7 bases agree with TRBD1. Germline trimming cut 3 bases from V and 2 bases from J; bases unmatched to any gene: 4. CDR1 and CDR2 from the germline V gene are KGHSH and LQKENI. The CDR3 covers 14 residues. CDR3 region: CASSPGTEAYEQYF. CDR3 coding DNA: TGTGCCAGCTCACCGGGGACAGAGGCCTACGAGCAGTACTTC.

The genes are TRBV5-1 and TRBJ2-2, with 7 nucleotides matching TRBD1. The trim removed 4 bases at V and 4 bases at J, leaving 4 bases unmatched. The CDR3 covers 14 residues. Germline V CDR1 and CDR2: SGHRS, YFSETQ. DNA of the CDR3: TGCGCCAGCAGCCCACAGGGGTCCACCGGGGAGCTGTTTTTT. Encoded protein: CASSPQGSTGELFF.

The rearrangement links TRBV10-3 to TRBJ1-4, with 8 bases fitting TRBD1. Germline CDR1 is ENHRY and CDR2 is SYGVKD. The V and J ends lost 6 bases and 6 bases, in that order; junction bases with no gene match: 9. There are 15 residues in the CDR3. CDR3 bases: TGTGCCATCAGCAACGTAGGGACAGGAGATGAAAAACTGTTTTTT. Translating it yields CAISNVGTGDEKLFF.

This rearrangement joins TRBV6-5 to TRBJ1-2; D is possibly TRBD1 (6 bases). The V and J ends lost 6 bases and 5 bases respectively, with 10 bases between them. This CDR3 is 12 amino acids long. From germline, CDR1 is MNHEY and CDR2 SVGAGI. The CDR3 loop reads CASSTGLYGYTF. CDR3 in DNA: TGTGCCAGCAGCACAGGGCTATATGGCTACACCTTC.

The chain combines TRBV7-8 with TRBJ1-2; possibly TRBD1 for D (5 bases). Germline V gene lookup returns CDR1 SGHVS and CDR2 FQNEAQ. The CDR3 is 13 amino acids. Trimming cost V 8 bases and J 1 base, with 11 bases left between them. CDR3 DNA sequence: TGTGCCAGCGCCGGGGGGGATAACTATGGCTACACCTTC. Translation: CASAGGDNYGYTF.

V gene TRBV9 combines with J gene TRBJ1-4; TRBD1 matches at 7 bases. CDR3 length equals 14 residues. V shed 3 bases, J shed 7 bases, and the junction held 6 bases outside the gene matches. Germline V lookup: CDR1 SGDLS, CDR2 YYNGEE. CDR3 loop: CASSEGRGFEKLFF. DNA of the CDR3: TGTGCCAGCAGCGAGGGCAGGGGGTTTGAAAAACTGTTTTTT.

This chain connects TRBV4-2 to TRBJ2-3, with 8 bases aligning to TRBD2. This CDR3 spans 17 amino acids. The J segment lost 0 bases and the V segment lost 5 bases, leaving 10 bases of the junction unmatched. CDR1 is LGHNA, CDR2 YNFKEQ, per germline. The CDR3 spells CASSYHAERGSTDTQYF. The CDR3 DNA follows: TGTGCCAGCAGCTACCACGCGGAGCGGGGGAGCACAGATACGCAGTATTTT.

The DNA for the CDR3 is TGCGCCAGCAGCCAAGACCTGACAGGGGTTAACAATCAGCCCCAGCATTTT. It is translated as CASSQDLTGVNNQPQHF. J is TRBJ1-5 and V is TRBV4-1; TRBD1 aligns across 8 bases. V shed 0 bases, J shed 3 bases, and the junction held 7 bases outside the gene matches. The length of the CDR3 is 17 residues. Germline CDR1 and CDR2: MGHRA and YSYEKL.

This sequence joins TRBV14 and TRBJ2-3; 10 nucleotides align to TRBD1. J gave up 5 bases and V 4 bases, and 6 bases lay outside the gene matches. Per germline, CDR1 SGHDN and CDR2 FVKESK. The CDR3 runs to 15 residues. The CDR3 region is CASSPDRGLGDTQYF. The DNA of the CDR3 is TGTGCCAGCAGCCCTGACAGGGGGCTTGGAGATACGCAGTATTTT.

The V call is TRBV20-1, the J call TRBJ1-3; no clear D gene. The V gene's germline CDR1 is DFQATT and CDR2 SNEGSKA (reference sequence). V lost 3 bases, J lost 0 bases, and 15 bases lay in between. CDR3 length equals 16 residues. CDR3 coding DNA: TGCAGTGCTAGTAACAGCTTCGATCACTCTGGAAACACCATATATTTT. Translated, it gives CSASNSFDHSGNTIYF.

This rearrangement joins TRBV7-2 to TRBJ1-2; maybe TRBD1 (6 bases). Germline V CDR1 and CDR2: SGHTA, FQGNSA. CDR3 length equals 13 residues. V lost 5 bases and J lost 8, with 15 bases in between. The chain's CDR3 is CASSLTGDFGYTF. DNA for the CDR3: TGTGCCAGCAGCCTGACAGGAGACTTCGGCTACACCTTC.

Note on this clone: The junction departs from the called germline gene at one end, perhaps through a read error. The chain recombines TRBV19 with TRBJ1-5, with a tentative D call TRBD1 (5 bases). Germline-derived CDR1 and CDR2 are LNHDA and SQIVND (reference sequence). The CDR3 sequence is 17 residues long. The CDR3 sequence is CASSISQGTLGKQPQHF. In DNA, the CDR3 is TGTGCCAGTAGTATAAGTCAGGGCACACTCGGCAAACAGCCCCAGCATTTT. Together with reference TRBV19 and TRBJ1-5, the CDR3 gives the full variable domain: DGGITQSPKYLFRKEGQNVTLSCEQNLNHDAMYWYRQDPGQGLRLIYYSQIVNDFQKGDIAEGYSVSREKKESFPLTVTSAQKNPTAFYLCASSISQGTLGKQPQHFGDGTRLSIL.